Detailed here is one T cell receptor beta chain. This sample is part of a study of blood T cell repertoires in COVID-19. Study details: Sites across the United States, Italy and Spain contributed samples from acute and convalescent COVID-19. T cells, B-cell-depleted T cells, or PBMCs provided the cDNA or gDNA that served as material.

TCRdb's copy holds only in-frame clones and misses some; the assay was immunoSEQ multiplex PCR. This table has a few hundred thousand clones, approximately 81% appearing once. The CDR3 consists of 13 residues. J was trimmed by 9 bases and V by 3 bases; bases with no gene match: 5. Germline V lookup: CDR1 SGDLS, CDR2 YYNGEE. The study recruited people aged about 18 to 95 years across approximately 24 US areas. Cohorts were determined from participant-reported clinical history. Sequencing was done on a sample of PBMCs or T cells enriched from blood (not recorded which). The chain joins TRBV9 to TRBJ1-1; TRBD1 aligns across 10 bases. The sequence derives from a woman aged 50 to 60 who had recovered from COVID-19. CDR3 in DNA: TGTGCCAGCAGCGACGCGGGACAGGGGAAAGCTTTCTTT. Translating it yields CASSDAGQGKAFF. The whole variable domain, remainder taken from reference TRBV9 and TRBJ1-1, is DSGVTQTPKHLITATGQRVTLRCSPRSGDLSVYWYQQSLDQGLQFLIQYYNGEERAKGNILERFSAQQFPDLHSELNLSSLELGDSALYFCASSDAGQGKAFFGQGTRLTVV.